The 32 T cell receptor beta chains presented below share a single source sample, sequenced in a study of blood T cell repertoires in COVID-19. Generated by immunoSEQ multiplex PCR, the TCRdb table keeps only in-frame clones and is missing some. The sample lists about 180,000 clones; 88% were seen once. The material sequenced was PBMCs or T cells enriched from blood (not recorded which). The receptors come from a woman aged 18-30 years who had recovered from COVID-19.

V gene TRBV18 combines with J gene TRBJ1-3; D might be TRBD1 (5 bases). CDR3 length: 13 residues. Germline V gives CDR1 KGHSH, CDR2 LQKENI. The V and J ends lost 3 bases and 8 bases respectively, with 11 bases between them. CDR3 DNA: TGTGCCAGCTCACCTTTATCGGGGGACACCATATATTTT. The encoded protein is CASSPLSGDTIYF.

The V and J genes are TRBV20-1 and TRBJ2-5; maybe TRBD2 (6 bases). The germline V gene has CDR1 DFQATT and CDR2 SNEGSKA (reference sequence). There are 11 residues in the CDR3. Trimming cost V 5 bases and J 5 bases, with 9 bases left between them. This CDR3 is CSAVRGETQYF. The CDR3 coding sequence is TGCAGTGCTGTCCGGGGGGAGACCCAGTACTTC.

This sequence joins TRBV14 and TRBJ2-5; TRBD1 matches 11 bases. V lost 1 base to trimming and J lost 6 bases; unmatched junction nucleotides: 7. Germline lookup yields CDR1 SGHDN and CDR2 FVKESK. This CDR3 comprises 16 residues. The DNA of the CDR3 is TGTGCCAGCAGCCAAGGGGTAGGGACAGGGGGGCAGACCCAGTACTTC. As protein: CASSQGVGTGGQTQYF.

In this sample, this clone turned up a few times. The chain is built from TRBV4-3 and TRBJ1-4; no reliable D call. The CDR3 consists of 16 residues. Deletions cut 1 base from V and 6 bases from J, with 15 bases between. Germline CDR1 LGHNA, CDR2 YSLEER. CDR3 in amino acids: CASSQGSNRRDEKLFF. DNA of the CDR3: TGCGCCAGCAGCCAAGGAAGCAACCGTAGAGATGAAAAACTGTTTTTT.

The V gene is TRBV7-2, the J gene TRBJ1-3; tentative D call: TRBD1 (5 bases). The germline V gene encodes CDR1 SGHTA and CDR2 FQGNSA. The CDR3 loop spans 18 amino acids. V was clipped by 1 base and J by 1 base, with 17 bases between them. The CDR3 here is CASSLVGGRAGSGNTIYF. The DNA of the CDR3 is TGTGCCAGCAGCTTAGTCGGGGGGAGGGCAGGGTCTGGAAACACCATATATTTT.

The rearrangement links TRBV15 to TRBJ2-1, with 11 bases fitting TRBD2. V was clipped by 5 bases and J by 9 bases; unmatched bases: 9. The CDR3 runs 15 residues. The germline V gene has CDR1 LNHNV and CDR2 YYDKDF (reference sequence). The CDR3 sequence: CATSLGASGGPEQFF. The CDR3 nucleotides are TGTGCCACCAGCTTGGGGGCTAGCGGGGGGCCTGAGCAGTTCTTC.

The chain uses TRBV7-2 and TRBJ2-1; 9 bases map to TRBD1. V gave up 4 bases and J gave up 8 bases; unmatched junction bases: 6. The germline V gene encodes CDR1 SGHTA and CDR2 FQGNSA. The CDR3 length is 14 residues. The DNA of the CDR3 is TGTGCCAGCAGCTGGGACAGGGTACTCGATGAGCAGTTCTTC. This encodes CASSWDRVLDEQFF.

V gene TRBV28 combines with J gene TRBJ1-5, with D perhaps matching TRBD1 (6 bases). The V end lost 3 bases, the J end lost 7 bases, and 19 bases lay between the germline ends. Germline V lookup: CDR1 MDHEN, CDR2 SYDVKM. The CDR3 spans 16 residues. Here the CDR3 DNA reads TGTGCCAGCAGTTTGTTGACCGTAACAGGGAGCCAGCCCCAGCATTTT. Amino acid sequence: CASSLLTVTGSQPQHF.

This clone was observed at least ten times. The J gene is TRBJ1-6, the V gene TRBV28, with 7 bases that match TRBD1. The CDR3 is 17 residues long. Germline trimming cut 2 bases from V and 9 bases from J; bases unmatched to any gene: 13. Germline V gives CDR1 MDHEN, CDR2 SYDVKM. Here the CDR3 DNA reads TGTGCCAGCAGTTTACCCGACGACAGGGTGATGGTTTCACCCCTCCACTTT. This translates into CASSLPDDRVMVSPLHF.

This clone was seen a few times. The V call is TRBV29-1, the J call TRBJ1-2; TRBD1 agrees at 11 bases. Germline CDR1 is SQVTM and CDR2 is ANQGSEA. After removal of 4 bases from V and 4 bases from J, the junction contained 2 bases not matched to a gene. The CDR3 runs to 13 residues. As DNA, the CDR3 is TGCAGCGTTGGGGACAGGGGGAGCTATGGCTACACCTTC. Translation gives CSVGDRGSYGYTF. The full variable domain, in which reference TRBV29-1 and TRBJ1-2 provide the parts outside the CDR3, is SAVISQKPSRDICQRGTSLTIQCQVDSQVTMMFWYRQQPGQSLTLIATANQGSEATYESGFVIDKFPISRPNLTFSTLTVSNMSPEDSSIYLCSVGDRGSYGYTFGSGTRLTVV.

V gene TRBV2 combines with J gene TRBJ2-1; weak D call: TRBD1 (5 bases). The CDR3 runs to 13 residues. Germline CDR1 reads SNHLY; CDR2 reads FYNNEI. V lost 6 bases and J lost 9, with 15 bases in between. The CDR3 DNA sequence: TGTGCCAGCAGCCCGCAGGGCTTACGTGAGCAGTTCTTC. Amino acids: CASSPQGLREQFF.

J is TRBJ2-3 and V is TRBV11-3; D possibly corresponds to TRBD2 (6 bases). Germline values: CDR1 SGHNT, CDR2 YENEEA. Trimming pared 5 bases from V and 4 bases from J, leaving 10 bases between. CDR3 length: 13 amino acids. CDR3 loop: CASSKLASDTQYF. The CDR3 DNA reads TGTGCCAGCAGCAAACTAGCTTCAGATACGCAGTATTTT.

V usage is TRBV7-9 and J usage is TRBJ2-5, with 9 bases lining up with TRBD2. CDR1 is SEHNR and CDR2 is FQNEAQ in the germline V gene (reference sequence). V gave up 1 base and J gave up 2 bases; unmatched junction bases: 8. This CDR3 has 17 amino acids. The CDR3 here is CASSLVPAGGRQETQYF. The CDR3 coding sequence is TGTGCCAGCAGCTTAGTGCCGGCGGGGGGGCGACAAGAGACCCAGTACTTC.

V is TRBV21-1 and J is TRBJ2-7; TRBD2 is taken as the D call from the table, unchecked against the DNA. TRBV21-1 is a pseudogene. The CDR3 is 11 residues long. This CDR3 reads CASSPRVEQYF. The DNA for the CDR3 is TGTGCCAGCAGCCCGCGGGTAGAGCAGTACTTC.

The chain's CDR3 is CATSRDKGLAGGDTQYF. The DNA of the CDR3 is TGTGCCACCAGCAGAGACAAGGGACTAGCGGGCGGAGATACGCAGTATTTT. V usage is TRBV15 and J usage is TRBJ2-3; 12 bases map to TRBD2. The junction had 6 bases not matched to a gene; V was cut back by 0 bases and J by 5 bases. Germline loops: CDR1 LNHNV, CDR2 YYDKDF (reference sequence). The CDR3 contains 17 residues.

This rearrangement joins TRBV9 to TRBJ2-1, with D possibly being TRBD2 (6 bases). The CDR3 contains 15 residues. Germline CDR1 SGDLS, CDR2 YYNGEE. Trimming left V 0 bases short and J 6 bases short, with 13 bases between. Here the CDR3 reads CASSVALARRNEQFF. In nucleotides, the CDR3 is TGTGCCAGCAGCGTAGCCCTAGCGAGACGCAATGAGCAGTTCTTC. Variable domain in full (rest from reference TRBV9 and TRBJ2-1): DSGVTQTPKHLITATGQRVTLRCSPRSGDLSVYWYQQSLDQGLQFLIQYYNGEERAKGNILERFSAQQFPDLHSELNLSSLELGDSALYFCASSVALARRNEQFFGPGTRLTVL.

The chain recombines TRBV7-9 with TRBJ1-2, with D possibly TRBD1 on 5 matching bases. The CDR3 runs to 13 residues. Germline V gene lookup returns CDR1 SEHNR and CDR2 FQNEAQ (reference sequence). V was clipped by 6 bases and J by 8 bases, with 16 bases between them. This chain's CDR3 is CASSGREGWGYTF. CDR3 nucleotide sequence: TGTGCCAGCAGTGGCAGGGAAGGTTGGGGCTACACCTTC.

The V and J genes are TRBV24-1 and TRBJ1-5; D remains unclear. The CDR3 has 14 residues. Germline CDR1 reads KGHDR; CDR2 reads SFDVKD. V was cut by 4 bases and J by 6 bases, with 12 bases left in between. The CDR3, as DNA: TGTGCCACCAGTGAACCTAGTTCCGGTCAGCCCCAGCATTTT. This encodes CATSEPSSGQPQHF.

The gene calls are TRBV18 and TRBJ2-3; D is ambiguous. The CDR3 sequence is 12 residues long. Germline lookup yields CDR1 KGHSH and CDR2 LQKENI. Between the trimmed V and J ends, which lost 2 bases and 4 bases, there was a span of 4 bases. For the CDR3, the DNA is TGTGCCAGCTCACCAGGAGCAGATACGCAGTATTTT. Translating it yields CASSPGADTQYF.

V is TRBV3-1 (or the pseudogene TRBV3-2) and J is TRBJ2-1; TRBD2 matches 7 bases. Germline V gene lookup returns CDR1 LGHDT and CDR2 YNNKEL (reference sequence). The J segment lost 6 bases and the V segment lost 4 bases, leaving 3 bases of the junction unmatched. The CDR3 is made up of 13 amino acids. The CDR3 loop reads CASSRGGFNEQFF. CDR3 DNA sequence: TGTGCCAGCAGCCGGGGGGGTTTCAATGAGCAGTTCTTC.

The chain is built from TRBV5-1 and TRBJ2-1, with D perhaps TRBD2 (5 bases). Per the germline V gene, CDR1 is SGHRS and CDR2 is YFSETQ. There are 13 residues in the CDR3. Trimming removed 4 bases at V and 15 bases at J, with 20 bases between. The CDR3 spells CASSPDWRDQRFF. The CDR3 DNA follows: TGCGCCAGCAGCCCGGACTGGCGCGACCAGCGGTTCTTC.

J is TRBJ2-3 and V is TRBV9; 10 positions match TRBD2. Germline CDR1 SGDLS, CDR2 YYNGEE. The J segment lost 4 bases and the V segment lost 0 bases, leaving 2 bases of the junction unmatched. This CDR3 spans 15 amino acids. CDR3 sequence reads: CASSVASGSADTQYF. The DNA for the CDR3 is TGTGCCAGCAGCGTAGCTAGCGGGAGCGCAGATACGCAGTATTTT.

The gene calls are TRBV29-1 and TRBJ2-7; 9 bases align to TRBD1. Germline V gene data show CDR1 as SQVTM and CDR2 as ANQGSEA. Germline trimming cut 7 bases from V and 4 bases from J; bases unmatched to any gene: 5. The CDR3 totals 12 residues. DNA for the CDR3: TGCAGCGGGGGGACAGGGATTTACGAGCAGTACTTC. It translates to CSGGTGIYEQYF.

The V and J genes are TRBV19 and TRBJ1-5, with TRBD1 as a possible D gene (6 bases). V was cut by 0 bases and J by 7 bases, with 10 bases left in between. Germline assignment: CDR1 LNHDA and CDR2 SQIVND (reference sequence). This CDR3 is built from 14 residues. For the CDR3, the DNA is TGTGCCAGTAGTATAGATACCAGGGGCCAGCCCCAGCATTTT. It codes for CASSIDTRGQPQHF.

The CDR3 bases are TGTGCCAGCAGCCAACCGGGACTAGTTGGAGGCGAGCAGTACTTC. Translating it yields CASSQPGLVGGEQYF. The chain links TRBV3-1 (or the pseudogene TRBV3-2) to TRBJ2-7, with TRBD2 matching over 8 bases. Germline CDR1 reads LGHDT; CDR2 reads YNNKEL (reference sequence). The CDR3 is 15 residues long. V shed 2 bases, J shed 6 bases, and the junction held 9 bases outside the gene matches.

The chain recombines TRBV30 with TRBJ1-3; 7 bases are a match to TRBD1. This CDR3 region has 14 residues. The germline V gene encodes CDR1 GTSNPN and CDR2 SVGIG (reference sequence). V was clipped by 4 bases and J by 5 bases; unmatched bases: 8. CDR3 residues: CAWKARDRRNTIYF. The DNA for the CDR3 is TGTGCCTGGAAAGCGCGGGACAGAAGAAACACCATATATTTT.

This clone was found once. CDR3 loop: CASLGQGNEKLFF. CDR3 DNA sequence: TGTGCCAGCTTGGGACAGGGGAATGAAAAACTGTTTTTT. V gene TRBV27 combines with J gene TRBJ1-4, with 10 bases matching TRBD1. Trimming at V came to 8 bases and at J to 5 bases, leaving 2 bases not matched to a gene. The CDR3 spans 13 residues. The germline V gene encodes CDR1 MNHEY and CDR2 SMNVEV (reference sequence). Full variable domain (missing parts from reference TRBV27 and TRBJ1-4): EAQVTQNPRYLITVTGKKLTVTCSQNMNHEYMSWYRQDPGLGLRQIYYSMNVEVTDKGDVPEGYKVSRKEKRNFPLILESPSPNQTSLYFCASLGQGNEKLFFGSGTQLSVL.

The rearrangement uses TRBV19 and TRBJ2-6; D might be TRBD1 (6 bases). From germline, CDR1 is LNHDA and CDR2 SQIVND (reference sequence). This CDR3 region has 15 residues. With 7 bases removed from V and 1 base from J, the gap between germline ends came to 11 bases. In DNA, the CDR3 is TGTGCCAGTATACCAGGGGCTTCTGGGGCCAACGTCCTGACTTTC. Translating it yields CASIPGASGANVLTF.

The chain uses TRBV18 and TRBJ1-2; a weak D match, TRBD1 (6 bases). From germline, CDR1 is KGHSH and CDR2 LQKENI. There are 13 residues in the CDR3. The V gene lost 8 bases and the J gene lost 2 bases, with 12 bases spanning the gap. CDR3 nucleotide sequence: TGTGCCAGCACACGAGGACAGAACTATGGCTACACCTTC. Amino acids: CASTRGQNYGYTF.

The rearrangement joins TRBV6-2 or TRBV6-3 to TRBJ2-7, with a weak D call TRBD2 (6 bases). CDR3 length: 16 amino acids. Between the trimmed V and J ends, which lost 4 bases and 0 bases, there was a span of 16 bases. Germline assignment: CDR1 MNHEY and CDR2 SVGEGT. The CDR3: CASSLVRDSPSYEQYF. As DNA, the CDR3 is TGTGCCAGCAGTTTGGTCCGGGACTCTCCCTCCTACGAGCAGTACTTC.

The chain joins TRBV5-1 to TRBJ2-1, with D possibly matching TRBD2 (6 bases). Trimming stripped 0 bases from V and 5 bases from J, with 12 bases between. Germline CDR1 is SGHRS and CDR2 is YFSETQ. This CDR3 is 15 amino acids long. CDR3 sequence reads: CASSLALALNNEQFF. DNA of the CDR3: TGCGCCAGCAGCTTGGCCCTAGCGTTGAACAATGAGCAGTTCTTC.

The J gene is TRBJ1-1, the V gene TRBV19, with TRBD1 matching over 8 bases. The CDR3 loop spans 12 amino acids. Germline-derived CDR1 and CDR2 are LNHDA and SQIVND (reference sequence). V was clipped by 9 bases and J by 9 bases; unmatched bases: 9. The DNA for the CDR3 is TGTGCCAGCCCCGGACAGGGCGGGCAAGCTTTCTTT. The encoded protein is CASPGQGGQAFF.